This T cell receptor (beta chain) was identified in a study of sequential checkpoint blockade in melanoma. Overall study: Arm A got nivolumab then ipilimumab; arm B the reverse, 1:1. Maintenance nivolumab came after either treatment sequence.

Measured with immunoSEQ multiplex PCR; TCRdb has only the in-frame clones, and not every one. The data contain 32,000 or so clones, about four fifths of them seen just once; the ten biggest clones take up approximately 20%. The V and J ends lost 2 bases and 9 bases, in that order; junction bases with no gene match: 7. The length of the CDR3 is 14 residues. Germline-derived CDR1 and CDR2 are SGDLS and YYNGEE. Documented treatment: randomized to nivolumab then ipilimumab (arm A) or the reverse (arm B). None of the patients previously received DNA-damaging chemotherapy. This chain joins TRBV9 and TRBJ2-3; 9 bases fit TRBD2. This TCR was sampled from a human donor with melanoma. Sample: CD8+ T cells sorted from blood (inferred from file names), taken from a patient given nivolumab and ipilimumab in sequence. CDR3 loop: CASSVPSGRSTQYF. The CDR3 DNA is TGTGCCAGCAGCGTTCCCAGCGGGAGGTCAACGCAGTATTTT.